This T cell receptor beta chain is drawn from a study of T cells after yellow fever vaccination. This clonotype was seen only a few times. Conversion of TCR transcripts into cDNA relied on 5'RACE template switching, which added a universal primer site and UMIs. TCRdb reprocessed the 5' RACE reads via MiXCR and lists one record per CDR3 protein. The sample yields a few hundred thousand distinct CDR3 sequences, under 20% seen once. The CDR3 is 13 amino acids. Trimming stripped 0 bases from V and 8 bases from J, with 8 bases between. Germline V lookup: CDR1 LGHNA, CDR2 YSLEER. This specimen was PBMCs, taken before the yellow fever booster vaccination. The chain joins TRBV4-3 to TRBJ1-3; no reliable D call. This sequence originates from a man in his late teens or twenties who received the YFV17D yellow fever vaccine. The chain's CDR3 is CASSQDSGDTIYF. In nucleotides, the CDR3 is TGCGCCAGCAGCCAAGATTCAGGCGACACCATATATTTT.